Sequencing of this TCR beta chain was carried out in a study of ipilimumab plus nivolumab after autologous stem cell transplantation. Whole-study context: Patients received a median of about five ipilimumab and roughly eight nivolumab doses. General observations from the study: Per the authors, repertoire, Treg and microbiota data justify further study.

CDR3 length equals 13 residues. CDR1 MNHEY and CDR2 SVGAGI come from the germline V gene. V shed 6 bases and J shed 6 bases, with 14 bases lying between them. With regard to this clone: Its antigen remains unidentified.

Patients got ipilimumab 1 mg/kg beginning 14 to 28 days post-transplant. Patients received nivolumab 3 mg/kg at weeks 1, 4, 7, 10, then fortnightly to week 26. Profiled with immunoSEQ multiplex PCR; TCRdb holds only in-frame clones, not every one. The data hold about 15,000 clones, with approximately 71% observed a single time. The sequenced sample was PBMCs, obtained in a trial of ipilimumab plus nivolumab as post-transplant consolidation. The sequence derives from a male donor with diffuse large B-cell lymphoma. This chain uses TRBV6-5 with TRBJ1-1; D not resolved. The CDR3 loop is CASSPPGAPEAFF. For the CDR3, the DNA is TGTGCCAGCAGCCCCCCCGGCGCCCCTGAAGCTTTCTTT.